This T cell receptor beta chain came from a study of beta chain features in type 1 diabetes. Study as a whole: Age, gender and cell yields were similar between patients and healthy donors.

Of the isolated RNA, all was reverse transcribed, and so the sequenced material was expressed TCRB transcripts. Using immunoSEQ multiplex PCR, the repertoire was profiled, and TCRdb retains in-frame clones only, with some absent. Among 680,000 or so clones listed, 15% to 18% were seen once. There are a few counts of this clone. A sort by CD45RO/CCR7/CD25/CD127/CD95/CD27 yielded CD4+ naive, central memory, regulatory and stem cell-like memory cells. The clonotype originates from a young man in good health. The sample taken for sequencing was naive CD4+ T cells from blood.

CDR3 residues: CASSLVREAGYTF. The DNA of the CDR3 is TGTGCCAGCAGCTTAGTGAGGGAGGCTGGCTACACCTTC. This chain connects TRBV7-2 to TRBJ1-2; D is unresolved. Germline assignment: CDR1 SGHTA and CDR2 FQGNSA. This CDR3 has 13 amino acids. Trimming pared 1 base from V and 7 bases from J, leaving 10 bases between.